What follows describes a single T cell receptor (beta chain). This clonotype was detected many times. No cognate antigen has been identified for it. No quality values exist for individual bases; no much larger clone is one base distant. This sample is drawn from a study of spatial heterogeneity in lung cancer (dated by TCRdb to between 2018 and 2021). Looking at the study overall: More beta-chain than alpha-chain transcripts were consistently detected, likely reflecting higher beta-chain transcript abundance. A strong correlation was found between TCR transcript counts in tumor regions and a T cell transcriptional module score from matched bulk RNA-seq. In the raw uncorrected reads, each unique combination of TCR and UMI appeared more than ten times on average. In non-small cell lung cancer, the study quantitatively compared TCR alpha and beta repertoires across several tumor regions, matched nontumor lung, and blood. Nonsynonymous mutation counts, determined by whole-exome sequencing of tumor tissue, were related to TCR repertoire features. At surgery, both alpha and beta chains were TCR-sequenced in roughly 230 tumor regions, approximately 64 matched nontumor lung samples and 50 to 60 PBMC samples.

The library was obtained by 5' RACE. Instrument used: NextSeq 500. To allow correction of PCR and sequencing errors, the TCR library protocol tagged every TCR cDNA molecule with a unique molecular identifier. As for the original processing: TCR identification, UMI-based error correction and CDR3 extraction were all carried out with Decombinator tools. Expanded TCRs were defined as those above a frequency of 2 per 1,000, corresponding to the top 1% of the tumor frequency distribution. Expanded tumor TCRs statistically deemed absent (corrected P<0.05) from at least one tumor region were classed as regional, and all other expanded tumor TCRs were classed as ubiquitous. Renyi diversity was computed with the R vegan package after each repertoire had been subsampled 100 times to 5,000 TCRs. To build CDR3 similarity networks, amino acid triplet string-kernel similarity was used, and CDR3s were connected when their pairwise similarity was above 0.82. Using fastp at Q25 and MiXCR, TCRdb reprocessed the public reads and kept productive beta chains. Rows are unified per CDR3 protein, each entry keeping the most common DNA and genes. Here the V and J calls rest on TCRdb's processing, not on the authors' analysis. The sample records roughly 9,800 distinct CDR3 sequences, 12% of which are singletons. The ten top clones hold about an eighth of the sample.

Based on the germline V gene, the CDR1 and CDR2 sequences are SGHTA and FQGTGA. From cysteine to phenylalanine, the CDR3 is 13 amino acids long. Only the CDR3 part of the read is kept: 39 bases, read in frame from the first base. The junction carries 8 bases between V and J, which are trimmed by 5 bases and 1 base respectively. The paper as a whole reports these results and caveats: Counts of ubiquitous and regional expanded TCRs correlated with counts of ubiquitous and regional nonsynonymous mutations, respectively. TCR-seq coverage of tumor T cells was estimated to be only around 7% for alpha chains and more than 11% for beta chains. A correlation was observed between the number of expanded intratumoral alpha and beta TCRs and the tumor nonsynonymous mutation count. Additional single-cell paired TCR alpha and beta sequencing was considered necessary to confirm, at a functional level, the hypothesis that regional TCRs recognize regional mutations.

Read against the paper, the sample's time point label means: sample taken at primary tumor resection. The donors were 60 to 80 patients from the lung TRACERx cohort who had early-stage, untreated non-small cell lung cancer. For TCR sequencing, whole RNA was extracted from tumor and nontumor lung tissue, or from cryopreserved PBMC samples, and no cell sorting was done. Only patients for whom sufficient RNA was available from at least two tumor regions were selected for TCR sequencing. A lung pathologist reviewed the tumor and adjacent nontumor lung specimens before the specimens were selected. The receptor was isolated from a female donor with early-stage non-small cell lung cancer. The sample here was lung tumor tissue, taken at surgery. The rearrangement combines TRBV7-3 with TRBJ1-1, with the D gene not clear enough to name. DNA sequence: TGTGCCAGCAGCCGCGACCAGAACACTGAAGCTTTCTTT. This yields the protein CASSRDQNTEAFF.